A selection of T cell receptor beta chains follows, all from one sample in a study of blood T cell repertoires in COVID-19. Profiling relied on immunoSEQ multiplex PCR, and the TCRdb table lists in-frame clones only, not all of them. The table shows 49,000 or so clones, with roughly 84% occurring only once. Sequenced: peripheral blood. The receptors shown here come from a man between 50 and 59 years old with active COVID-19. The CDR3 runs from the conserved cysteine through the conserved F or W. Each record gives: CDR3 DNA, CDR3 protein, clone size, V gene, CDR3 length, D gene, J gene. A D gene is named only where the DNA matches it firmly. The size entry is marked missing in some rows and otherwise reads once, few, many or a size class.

cdr3_nt: TGTGCCAGCTCACCAGTAAGACAGGGCGAAACTGAAGCTTTCTTT
cdr3_aa: CASSPVRQGETEAFF
clone_size: .
v_call: TRBV18
cdr3_length: 15
d_call: TRBD1
j_call: TRBJ1-1

cdr3_nt: TGTGCCAGCAGCGACGGACTAGCGGGGGTGTACACCGGGGAGCTGTTTTTT
cdr3_aa: CASSDGLAGVYTGELFF
clone_size: .
v_call: TRBV5-4
cdr3_length: 17
d_call: TRBD2
j_call: TRBJ2-2

cdr3_nt: TGTGCCAGCAGCCTAGACGGTTACGAGCAGTACTTC
cdr3_aa: CASSLDGYEQYF
clone_size: .
v_call: TRBV14
cdr3_length: 12
d_call: .
j_call: TRBJ2-7

cdr3_nt: TGTGCCAGCAGCTTAGGAGGGGATAACTATGGCTACACCTTC
cdr3_aa: CASSLGGDNYGYTF
clone_size: .
v_call: TRBV13
cdr3_length: 14
d_call: .
j_call: TRBJ1-2

cdr3_nt: TGCGCCAGCAGCCCGGGGGGTCCGGTAGGAGAGACCCAGTACTTC
cdr3_aa: CASSPGGPVGETQYF
clone_size: .
v_call: TRBV5-1
cdr3_length: 15
d_call: TRBD2
j_call: TRBJ2-5

cdr3_nt: TGCGCCAGCAGCATTGGACTGGGTCTCTCCTACGAGCAGTACTTC
cdr3_aa: CASSIGLGLSYEQYF
clone_size: .
v_call: TRBV5-1
cdr3_length: 15
d_call: .
j_call: TRBJ2-7

cdr3_nt: TGTGCCAGCAGCGGGACAGGGTGGCGGGAGCTGTTTTTT
cdr3_aa: CASSGTGWRELFF
clone_size: .
v_call: TRBV9
cdr3_length: 13
d_call: TRBD1
j_call: TRBJ2-2

cdr3_nt: TGTGCCAGCAGCCAAGGCGGAGCCTATGGCTACACCTTC
cdr3_aa: CASSQGGAYGYTF
clone_size: .
v_call: TRBV3-1/TRBV3-2
cdr3_length: 13
d_call: .
j_call: TRBJ1-2

cdr3_nt: TGTGCCAGTAGTATAGCATTGCTAGCGGGAGCGCGGTTCTTC
cdr3_aa: CASSIALLAGARFF
clone_size: .
v_call: TRBV19
cdr3_length: 14
d_call: TRBD2
j_call: TRBJ2-1

cdr3_nt: TGTGCCAGCAGCCAAGACAGGGTGGGCTATGGCTACACCTTC
cdr3_aa: CASSQDRVGYGYTF
clone_size: .
v_call: TRBV4-2
cdr3_length: 14
d_call: .
j_call: TRBJ1-2

cdr3_nt: TGCGCCAGCAGCCTCCAGGGGGCCTCTGTTTCGTACGAGCAGTACTTC
cdr3_aa: CASSLQGASVSYEQYF
clone_size: .
v_call: TRBV4-1
cdr3_length: 16
d_call: TRBD1
j_call: TRBJ2-7

cdr3_nt: TGTGCCAGCAGCCCAGTACTAGCGGGGGAGGAGACCCAGTACTTC
cdr3_aa: CASSPVLAGEETQYF
clone_size: .
v_call: TRBV7-2
cdr3_length: 15
d_call: TRBD2
j_call: TRBJ2-5

cdr3_nt: TGTGCCAGCAGTTTAAGCGGACTTGAGCAGTTCTTC
cdr3_aa: CASSLSGLEQFF
clone_size: .
v_call: TRBV12-3/TRBV12-4
cdr3_length: 12
d_call: .
j_call: TRBJ2-1

cdr3_nt: TGTGCCAGCAGCCCAGGACTAGCAGGATCCTACGAGCAGTACTTC
cdr3_aa: CASSPGLAGSYEQYF
clone_size: .
v_call: TRBV13
cdr3_length: 15
d_call: TRBD2
j_call: TRBJ2-7

cdr3_nt: TGTGCCAGCAGCTTCCGGGGCTCCCAGGGGGAGACCCAGTACTTC
cdr3_aa: CASSFRGSQGETQYF
clone_size: .
v_call: TRBV7-2
cdr3_length: 15
d_call: .
j_call: TRBJ2-5

cdr3_nt: TGTGCCACCAAGGAGGGGGGGGCTGCGAAGACCCAGTACTTC
cdr3_aa: CATKEGGAAKTQYF
clone_size: once
v_call: TRBV27
cdr3_length: 14
d_call: .
j_call: TRBJ2-5

cdr3_nt: TGTGCCAGTAGTATAGATGGCTACAGCATGAACACTGAAGCTTTCTTT
cdr3_aa: CASSIDGYSMNTEAFF
clone_size: .
v_call: TRBV19
cdr3_length: 16
d_call: .
j_call: TRBJ1-1

cdr3_nt: TGTGCCAGCTACCCCGGGACAGCTGTTATCGAGCAGTACTTC
cdr3_aa: CASYPGTAVIEQYF
clone_size: .
v_call: TRBV28
cdr3_length: 14
d_call: TRBD1
j_call: TRBJ2-7

cdr3_nt: TGTGCCAGCTGCTCTTGGCCTTACAGGGGACCTAACTATGGCTACACCTTC
cdr3_aa: CASCSWPYRGPNYGYTF
clone_size: .
v_call: TRBV5-6
cdr3_length: 17
d_call: TRBD1
j_call: TRBJ1-2

cdr3_nt: TGTGCCAGCAGCTTTGGGGGGGGGCTCGAGCAGTACTTC
cdr3_aa: CASSFGGGLEQYF
clone_size: .
v_call: TRBV11-2
cdr3_length: 13
d_call: .
j_call: TRBJ2-7

cdr3_nt: TGTGCCAGTAGTATGGGACTAGCGCTCACTAGCTCCTACAATGAGCAGTTCTTC
cdr3_aa: CASSMGLALTSSYNEQFF
clone_size: .
v_call: TRBV19
cdr3_length: 18
d_call: TRBD2
j_call: TRBJ2-1

cdr3_nt: TGTGCCAGCAAACCCAGGGTTAGCACAGATACGCAGTATTTT
cdr3_aa: CASKPRVSTDTQYF
clone_size: once
v_call: TRBV5-8
cdr3_length: 14
d_call: .
j_call: TRBJ2-3

cdr3_nt: TGTGCCAGCACTGACAGTTCTCGGGATTCACCCCTCCACTTT
cdr3_aa: CASTDSSRDSPLHF
clone_size: once
v_call: TRBV2
cdr3_length: 14
d_call: .
j_call: TRBJ1-6

cdr3_nt: TGCGCCAGCAGCTTCAATCGGGGGTCTGGGGCCAACGTCCTGACTTTC
cdr3_aa: CASSFNRGSGANVLTF
clone_size: .
v_call: TRBV5-1
cdr3_length: 16
d_call: .
j_call: TRBJ2-6

cdr3_nt: TGTGCCAGCAGTTCTACCTATGGCTACACCTTC
cdr3_aa: CASSSTYGYTF
clone_size: .
v_call: TRBV28
cdr3_length: 11
d_call: .
j_call: TRBJ1-2

cdr3_nt: TGTGCCAGCAGTTGGGACAGGTCTAGCAATCAGCCCCAGCATTTT
cdr3_aa: CASSWDRSSNQPQHF
clone_size: .
v_call: TRBV6-5
cdr3_length: 15
d_call: TRBD1
j_call: TRBJ1-5

cdr3_nt: TGTGCCAGCAGCTTGTATACAGATACGCAGTATTTT
cdr3_aa: CASSLYTDTQYF
clone_size: .
v_call: TRBV5-5
cdr3_length: 12
d_call: .
j_call: TRBJ2-3

cdr3_nt: TGTGCCTGGAGTGTACTCGGGGAGACCTATGGCTACACCTTC
cdr3_aa: CAWSVLGETYGYTF
clone_size: .
v_call: TRBV30
cdr3_length: 14
d_call: .
j_call: TRBJ1-2

cdr3_nt: TGTGCCACCCACCGGCAGGGGGCTGGCTACACCTTC
cdr3_aa: CATHRQGAGYTF
clone_size: .
v_call: TRBV2
cdr3_length: 12
d_call: TRBD1
j_call: TRBJ1-2

cdr3_nt: TGTGCCAGCAGTTCTTCTAAGGGGGTAAAAGCTTTCTTT
cdr3_aa: CASSSSKGVKAFF
clone_size: .
v_call: TRBV12-3/TRBV12-4
cdr3_length: 13
d_call: .
j_call: TRBJ1-1

cdr3_nt: TGTGCCAGCCTCCCGGACAAGAACTATGGCTACACCTTC
cdr3_aa: CASLPDKNYGYTF
clone_size: .
v_call: TRBV7-2
cdr3_length: 13
d_call: .
j_call: TRBJ1-2

cdr3_nt: TGTGCCAGCAGCTCCCTCGGCGGGGGCCCGTTTTTT
cdr3_aa: CASSSLGGGPFF
clone_size: .
v_call: TRBV7-2
cdr3_length: 12
d_call: .
j_call: TRBJ1-4

cdr3_nt: TGCAGTGCTAGTCAGTCGTTCTTTGACTATGGCTACACCTTC
cdr3_aa: CSASQSFFDYGYTF
clone_size: .
v_call: TRBV20-1
cdr3_length: 14
d_call: .
j_call: TRBJ1-2

cdr3_nt: TGTGCCAGCCGGGACAGGGGGCGTGGAGATACGCAGTATTTT
cdr3_aa: CASRDRGRGDTQYF
clone_size: .
v_call: TRBV19
cdr3_length: 14
d_call: TRBD1
j_call: TRBJ2-3

cdr3_nt: TGTGCCAGCAGGACGACAGGGAATATGAACACTGAAGCTTTCTTT
cdr3_aa: CASRTTGNMNTEAFF
clone_size: .
v_call: TRBV6-4
cdr3_length: 15
d_call: TRBD1
j_call: TRBJ1-1

cdr3_nt: TGTGCCACGGGCAGGTGGGGGGACTCTGGAAACACCATATATTTT
cdr3_aa: CATGRWGDSGNTIYF
clone_size: .
v_call: TRBV5-6
cdr3_length: 15
d_call: .
j_call: TRBJ1-3

cdr3_nt: TGTGCCAGCAGAATAAACAACATGGGGGCCACTGAAGCTTTCTTT
cdr3_aa: CASRINNMGATEAFF
clone_size: .
v_call: TRBV6-6
cdr3_length: 15
d_call: .
j_call: TRBJ1-1

cdr3_nt: TGTGCCAGAAGCTGCCGCCGGACAGACAATCAGCCCCAGCATTTT
cdr3_aa: CARSCRRTDNQPQHF
clone_size: .
v_call: TRBV7-5
cdr3_length: 15
d_call: .
j_call: TRBJ1-5

cdr3_nt: TGTGCCAGCAGCTTAGGGGGTTACGAGCAGTACTTC
cdr3_aa: CASSLGGYEQYF
clone_size: .
v_call: TRBV5-6
cdr3_length: 12
d_call: .
j_call: TRBJ2-7

cdr3_nt: TGCGCCAGCACCAGTCTCGGAGGCGGGGAGACCCAGTACTTC
cdr3_aa: CASTSLGGGETQYF
clone_size: few
v_call: TRBV5-1
cdr3_length: 14
d_call: .
j_call: TRBJ2-5

cdr3_nt: TGTGCCATCAGTGAGTCGGGTAAGGGGGCAACCTACAATGAGCAGTTCTTC
cdr3_aa: CAISESGKGATYNEQFF
clone_size: .
v_call: TRBV10-3
cdr3_length: 17
d_call: TRBD1
j_call: TRBJ2-1

cdr3_nt: TGTGCCAGCAGCGGGAGCCCTTTCTACGAGCAGTACTTC
cdr3_aa: CASSGSPFYEQYF
clone_size: .
v_call: TRBV25-1
cdr3_length: 13
d_call: .
j_call: TRBJ2-7

cdr3_nt: TGTGCCAGCATTCTGGAGGGCACGAAGACCCAGTACTTC
cdr3_aa: CASILEGTKTQYF
clone_size: .
v_call: TRBV12-3/TRBV12-4
cdr3_length: 13
d_call: .
j_call: TRBJ2-5

cdr3_nt: TGTGCCTGGAGTGTAATGAGAGATACGCAGTATTTT
cdr3_aa: CAWSVMRDTQYF
clone_size: .
v_call: TRBV30
cdr3_length: 12
d_call: .
j_call: TRBJ2-3

cdr3_nt: TGTGCCAGCAGTTACCCGACAGGGGTTGGGGAGACCCAGTACTTC
cdr3_aa: CASSYPTGVGETQYF
clone_size: .
v_call: TRBV6-2/TRBV6-3
cdr3_length: 15
d_call: TRBD1
j_call: TRBJ2-5

cdr3_nt: TGTGCCAGCAGTTTAGACAGGACTAATGAAAAACTGTTTTTT
cdr3_aa: CASSLDRTNEKLFF
clone_size: .
v_call: TRBV27
cdr3_length: 14
d_call: .
j_call: TRBJ1-4

cdr3_nt: TGTGCCAGCAGCACCGGACAGGGGTTAAATAATTCACCCCTCCACTTT
cdr3_aa: CASSTGQGLNNSPLHF
clone_size: .
v_call: TRBV5-4
cdr3_length: 16
d_call: TRBD1
j_call: TRBJ1-6

cdr3_nt: TGTGCCAGCAGTTTAGGGGAGGGAGCCTACGAGCAGTACTTC
cdr3_aa: CASSLGEGAYEQYF
clone_size: .
v_call: TRBV27
cdr3_length: 14
d_call: TRBD2
j_call: TRBJ2-7

cdr3_nt: TGTGCCAGCAGTACTAGCGGGGGGGCGGAAGATACGCAGTATTTT
cdr3_aa: CASSTSGGAEDTQYF
clone_size: .
v_call: TRBV2
cdr3_length: 15
d_call: TRBD2
j_call: TRBJ2-3

cdr3_nt: TGTGCCAGCAGCCCGGCGGCAGCCGTACCCTACGAGCAGTACTTC
cdr3_aa: CASSPAAAVPYEQYF
clone_size: .
v_call: TRBV3-1/TRBV3-2
cdr3_length: 15
d_call: .
j_call: TRBJ2-7

cdr3_nt: TGTGCCAGCAGTCGCCAGGGAAACACTGAAGCTTTCTTT
cdr3_aa: CASSRQGNTEAFF
clone_size: .
v_call: TRBV12-3/TRBV12-4
cdr3_length: 13
d_call: .
j_call: TRBJ1-1

cdr3_nt: TGTGCCTGGAGTGTATCAATGTTAGGGGTTAGCAATCAGCCCCAGCATTTT
cdr3_aa: CAWSVSMLGVSNQPQHF
clone_size: .
v_call: TRBV30
cdr3_length: 17
d_call: .
j_call: TRBJ1-5

cdr3_nt: TGTGCCAGCAGCGTAGCCGGGGATGGAAACACCATATATTTT
cdr3_aa: CASSVAGDGNTIYF
clone_size: .
v_call: TRBV9
cdr3_length: 14
d_call: .
j_call: TRBJ1-3

cdr3_nt: TGCAGCGTTGGGGGAGGCGTCCATCGAGAGACCCAGTACTTC
cdr3_aa: CSVGGGVHRETQYF
clone_size: .
v_call: TRBV29-1
cdr3_length: 14
d_call: .
j_call: TRBJ2-5

cdr3_nt: TGTGCCAGCAGCCCCAGACAGGGTTGGGCTGAAGCTTTCTTT
cdr3_aa: CASSPRQGWAEAFF
clone_size: .
v_call: TRBV9
cdr3_length: 14
d_call: TRBD1
j_call: TRBJ1-1

cdr3_nt: TGTGCCAGCAGTCTGGTAGGGGGCGGTGAGACCCAGTACTTC
cdr3_aa: CASSLVGGGETQYF
clone_size: .
v_call: TRBV7-9
cdr3_length: 14
d_call: TRBD1
j_call: TRBJ2-5

cdr3_nt: TGTGCCAGTAGTATGTGGGACAGGGTCAACAATGAGCAGTTCTTC
cdr3_aa: CASSMWDRVNNEQFF
clone_size: .
v_call: TRBV19
cdr3_length: 15
d_call: TRBD1
j_call: TRBJ2-1

cdr3_nt: TGTGCCAGCAGTTACGCTAACAGGGGCAATACTGAAGCTTTCTTT
cdr3_aa: CASSYANRGNTEAFF
clone_size: .
v_call: TRBV6-5
cdr3_length: 15
d_call: TRBD1
j_call: TRBJ1-1

cdr3_nt: TGCGCCAGCAGCCACAATCTCCGTGAGCAGTTCTTC
cdr3_aa: CASSHNLREQFF
clone_size: .
v_call: TRBV5-1
cdr3_length: 12
d_call: .
j_call: TRBJ2-1

cdr3_nt: TGCGCCAGCAGCTGGGTTTCGGAGTCAGATACGCAGTATTTT
cdr3_aa: CASSWVSESDTQYF
clone_size: .
v_call: TRBV5-1
cdr3_length: 14
d_call: .
j_call: TRBJ2-3